The sample holds a few counts of the clone carrying this TCR beta chain. The target antigen is unknown. The data stem from a study of graft-versus-host responses after intestinal transplantation. Study information: Each recipient received a multivisceral, liver-intestinal, or isolated intestinal graft. Anti-thymocyte globulin induction preceded two to four years of tacrolimus and steroid maintenance in all recipients.

Study-wide results and caveats: Some GvH clones were seen earlier in gut or blood, suggesting intestinal origin.

Repertoires were generated with immunoSEQ multiplex PCR, while TCRdb's copy carries only in-frame clones and drops some. Of around 120,000 clones in the sample, 90% were seen once. The TCR was taken from a human donor who received an intestinal transplant. Sequences were derived from unstimulated CD4+ T cells sorted from spleen or lymph node cells, sampled before intestinal transplant.

Here the CDR3 DNA reads TGTGCCAGCAGCCAAACTAGCGGGAGGGCCGTCAAGGGCAATGAGCAGTTCTTC. Its translation: CASSQTSGRAVKGNEQFF. The chain links TRBV11-2 to TRBJ2-1, with 13 bases that match TRBD2. The CDR3 covers 18 residues. Germline CDR1 and CDR2: SGHAT and FQNNGV. V shed 5 bases, J shed 6 bases, and the junction held 13 bases outside the gene matches.